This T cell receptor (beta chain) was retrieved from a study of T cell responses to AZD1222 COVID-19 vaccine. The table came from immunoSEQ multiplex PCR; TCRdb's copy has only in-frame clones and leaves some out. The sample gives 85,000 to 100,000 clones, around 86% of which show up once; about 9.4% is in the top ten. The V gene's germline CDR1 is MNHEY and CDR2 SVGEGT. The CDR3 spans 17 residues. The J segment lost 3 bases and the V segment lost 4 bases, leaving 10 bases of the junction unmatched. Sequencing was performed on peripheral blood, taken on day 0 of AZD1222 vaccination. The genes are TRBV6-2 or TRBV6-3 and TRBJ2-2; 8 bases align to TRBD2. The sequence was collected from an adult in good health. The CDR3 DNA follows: TGTGCCAGCAGTTGGCTAGCGGGTAGTCCAGACACCGGGGAGCTGTTTTTT. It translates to CASSWLAGSPDTGELFF.